The source of this TCR beta chain is a study of T cell responses to AZD1222 COVID-19 vaccine. Broader study findings: Seropositive AZD1222 recipients at baseline numbered only 6 or 7. Targeting of unmutated variant regions was reportedly seen in nearly half of spike-specific TCRs. Clonal diversity was possibly underestimated; the donors were predominantly white British and more often female.

Regarding this clone: Its antigen remains unidentified.

V was trimmed by 6 bases and J by 6 bases, leaving 12 bases between them. The CDR3 totals 13 residues. Germline V CDR1 and CDR2: SNHLY, FYNNEI. Sequencing used immunoSEQ multiplex PCR; TCRdb keeps in-frame clones, though not all of them. The data show around 120,000 clones, roughly nine tenths seen once. The clonotype was recovered from an adult in good health. The gene calls are TRBV2 and TRBJ2-1; D uncertain. This specimen was peripheral blood, taken on day 0 of AZD1222 vaccination. The CDR3 nucleotides are TGTGCCAGCAGACCCGGGCGCCTCAATGAGCAGTTCTTC. Residues: CASRPGRLNEQFF.